This T cell receptor beta chain was sequenced for a study of cytomegalovirus exposure and HLA in healthy donors. Donors consisted of healthy bone marrow donors. The ends were cut back, 6 bases at V and 1 base at J, with 13 bases in the middle. The CDR3 runs to 15 residues. Germline loops: CDR1 MNHNS, CDR2 SASEGT. PCR involved 60 Vbeta and 13 Jbeta primers. The data were produced by immunoSEQ multiplex PCR, yet TCRdb's version contains in-frame clones alone and is incomplete. This table holds 100,000 to 150,000 clones, over 60% found once. The TCR originated in a human donor in good health. The gene calls are TRBV6-1 and TRBJ1-5, with a tentative D call TRBD1 (5 bases). Sequenced sample: PBMCs. CDR3 region: CASRLRRGSNQPQHF. CDR3 DNA: TGTGCCAGCAGACTTAGGAGGGGAAGCAATCAGCCCCAGCATTTT.